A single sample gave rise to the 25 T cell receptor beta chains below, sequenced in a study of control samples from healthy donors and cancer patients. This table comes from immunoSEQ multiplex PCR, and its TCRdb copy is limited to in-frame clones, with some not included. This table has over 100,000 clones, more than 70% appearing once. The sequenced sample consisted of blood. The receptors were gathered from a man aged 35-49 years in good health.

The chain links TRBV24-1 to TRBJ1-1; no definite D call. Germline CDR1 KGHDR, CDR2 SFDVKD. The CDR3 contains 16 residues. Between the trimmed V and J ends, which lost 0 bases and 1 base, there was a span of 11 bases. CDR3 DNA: TGTGCCACCAGTGATTTGGGGGTCGGAGGGAACACTGAAGCTTTCTTT. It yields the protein CATSDLGVGGNTEAFF.

The CDR3 here is CASKRQDSYEQYF. The CDR3 bases are TGCGCCAGCAAACGACAGGACTCCTACGAGCAGTACTTC. J is TRBJ2-7 and V is TRBV5-1; TRBD1 might be the D (6 bases). Germline assignment: CDR1 SGHRS and CDR2 YFSETQ. The CDR3 covers 13 residues. V lost 6 bases to trimming and J lost 0 bases, with 10 bases between them.

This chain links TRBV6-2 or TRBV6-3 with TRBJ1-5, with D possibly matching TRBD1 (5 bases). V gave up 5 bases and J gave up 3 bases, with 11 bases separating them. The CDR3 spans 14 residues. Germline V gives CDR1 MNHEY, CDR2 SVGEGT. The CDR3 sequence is CASSQTGHNQPQHF. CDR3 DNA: TGTGCCAGCAGTCAAACAGGCCACAATCAGCCCCAGCATTTT.

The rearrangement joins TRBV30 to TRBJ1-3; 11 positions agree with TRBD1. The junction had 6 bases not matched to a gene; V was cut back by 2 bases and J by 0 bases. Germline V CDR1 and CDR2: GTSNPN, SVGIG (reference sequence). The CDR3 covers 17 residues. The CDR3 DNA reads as TGTGCCTGGAGTTTGGGACAGGGGGGCCTCTCTGGAAACACCATATATTTT. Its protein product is CAWSLGQGGLSGNTIYF.

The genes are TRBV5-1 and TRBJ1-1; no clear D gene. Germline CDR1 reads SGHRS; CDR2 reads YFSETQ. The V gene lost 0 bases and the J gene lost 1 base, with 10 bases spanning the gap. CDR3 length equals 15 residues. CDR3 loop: CASSLALQGNTEAFF. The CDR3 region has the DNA TGCGCCAGCAGCTTGGCCCTCCAAGGGAACACTGAAGCTTTCTTT.

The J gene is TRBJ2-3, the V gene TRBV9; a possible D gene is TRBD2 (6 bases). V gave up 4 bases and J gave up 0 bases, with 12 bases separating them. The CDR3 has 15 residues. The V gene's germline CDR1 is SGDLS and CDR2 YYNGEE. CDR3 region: CASSPGAGSTDTQYF. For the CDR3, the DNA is TGTGCCAGCAGCCCCGGGGCGGGGAGCACAGATACGCAGTATTTT.

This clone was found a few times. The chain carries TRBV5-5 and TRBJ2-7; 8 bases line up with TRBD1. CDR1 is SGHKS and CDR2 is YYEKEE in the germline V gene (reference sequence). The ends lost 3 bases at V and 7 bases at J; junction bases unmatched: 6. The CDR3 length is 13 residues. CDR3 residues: CASSWTGTGEQYF. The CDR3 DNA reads TGTGCCAGCAGCTGGACAGGGACGGGAGAGCAGTACTTC.

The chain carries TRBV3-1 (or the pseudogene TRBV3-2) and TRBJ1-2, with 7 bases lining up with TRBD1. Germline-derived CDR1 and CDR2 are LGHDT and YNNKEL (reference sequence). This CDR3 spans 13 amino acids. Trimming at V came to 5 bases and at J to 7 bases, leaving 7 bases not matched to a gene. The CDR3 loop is CASSYPTGFGYTF. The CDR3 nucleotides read TGTGCCAGCAGCTACCCGACAGGGTTTGGCTACACCTTC.

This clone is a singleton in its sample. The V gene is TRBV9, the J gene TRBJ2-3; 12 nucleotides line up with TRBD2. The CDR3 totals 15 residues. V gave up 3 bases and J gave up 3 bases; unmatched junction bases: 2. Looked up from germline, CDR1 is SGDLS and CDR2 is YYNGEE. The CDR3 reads CASSETSGGTDTQYF. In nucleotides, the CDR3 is TGTGCCAGCAGCGAGACTAGCGGGGGAACAGATACGCAGTATTTT. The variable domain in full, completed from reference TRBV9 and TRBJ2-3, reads DSGVTQTPKHLITATGQRVTLRCSPRSGDLSVYWYQQSLDQGLQFLIQYYNGEERAKGNILERFSAQQFPDLHSELNLSSLELGDSALYFCASSETSGGTDTQYFGPGTRLTVL.

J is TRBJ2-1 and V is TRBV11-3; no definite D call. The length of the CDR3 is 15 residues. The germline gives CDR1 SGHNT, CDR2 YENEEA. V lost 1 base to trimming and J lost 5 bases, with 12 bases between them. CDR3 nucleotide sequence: TGTGCCAGCAGCTTAGGGTTCGCGCGAAACAATGAGCAGTTCTTC. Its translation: CASSLGFARNNEQFF.

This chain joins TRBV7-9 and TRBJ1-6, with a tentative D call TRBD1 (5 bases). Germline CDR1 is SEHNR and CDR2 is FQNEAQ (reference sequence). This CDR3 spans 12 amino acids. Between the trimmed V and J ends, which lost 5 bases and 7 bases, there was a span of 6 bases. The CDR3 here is CASSRQNSPLHF. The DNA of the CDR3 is TGTGCCAGCAGCCGACAGAATTCACCCCTCCACTTT.

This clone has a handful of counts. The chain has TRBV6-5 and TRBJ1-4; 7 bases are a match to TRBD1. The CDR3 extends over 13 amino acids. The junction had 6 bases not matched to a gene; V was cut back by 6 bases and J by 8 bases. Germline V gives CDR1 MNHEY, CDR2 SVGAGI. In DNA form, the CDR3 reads TGTGCCAGCAGGACAGGGTTTAAAGAAAAACTGTTTTTT. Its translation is CASRTGFKEKLFF.

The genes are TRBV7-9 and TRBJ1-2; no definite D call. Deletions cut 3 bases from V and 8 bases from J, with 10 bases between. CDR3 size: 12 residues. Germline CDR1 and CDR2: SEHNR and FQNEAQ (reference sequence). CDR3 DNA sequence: TGTGCCAGCAGCTTGGTAGTTTGGGGCTACACCTTC. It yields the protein CASSLVVWGYTF.

CDR3 sequence reads: CATSGQGGKVASYEQYF. The CDR3 nucleotides read TGTGCCACCAGTGGGCAGGGAGGGAAGGTGGCCTCCTACGAGCAGTACTTC. This chain uses TRBV24-1 with TRBJ2-7; 7 nucleotides line up with TRBD2. The CDR3 contains 17 residues. Germline trimming cut 5 bases from V and 0 bases from J; bases unmatched to any gene: 12. Germline CDR1 and CDR2: KGHDR and SFDVKD.

Here the CDR3 DNA reads TGTGCCAGCAGCTTGTCCCAGCTAAACTATGGCTACACCTTC. Protein product: CASSLSQLNYGYTF. V is TRBV5-6 and J is TRBJ1-2; no clear D. Germline values: CDR1 SGHDT, CDR2 YYEEEE. V was pared by 1 base and J by 2 bases, with 9 bases between. The CDR3 totals 14 residues.

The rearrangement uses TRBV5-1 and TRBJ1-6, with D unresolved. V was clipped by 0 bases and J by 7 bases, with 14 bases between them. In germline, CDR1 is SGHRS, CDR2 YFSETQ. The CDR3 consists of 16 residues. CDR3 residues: CASSLETDHGNSPLHF. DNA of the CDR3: TGCGCCAGCAGCTTGGAGACCGACCACGGGAATTCACCCCTCCACTTT.

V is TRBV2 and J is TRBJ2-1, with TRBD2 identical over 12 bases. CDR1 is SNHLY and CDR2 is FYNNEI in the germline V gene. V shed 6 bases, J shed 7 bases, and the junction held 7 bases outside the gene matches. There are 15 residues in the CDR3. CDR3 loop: CASRETSGGSNEQFF. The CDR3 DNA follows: TGTGCCAGCAGGGAAACTAGCGGGGGGAGTAATGAGCAGTTCTTC.

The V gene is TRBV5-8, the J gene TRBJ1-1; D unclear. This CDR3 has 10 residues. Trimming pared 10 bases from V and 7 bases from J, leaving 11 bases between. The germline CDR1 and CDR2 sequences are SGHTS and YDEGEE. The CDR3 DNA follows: TGTGCCCGAACCAAATATGAAGCTTTCTTT. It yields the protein CARTKYEAFF.

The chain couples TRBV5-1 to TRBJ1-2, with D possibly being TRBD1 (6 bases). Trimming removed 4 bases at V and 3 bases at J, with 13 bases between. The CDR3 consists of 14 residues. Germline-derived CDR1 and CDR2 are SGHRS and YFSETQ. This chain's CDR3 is CASSRAGDDYGYTF. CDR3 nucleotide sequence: TGCGCCAGCAGCCGAGCAGGGGACGACTATGGCTACACCTTC.

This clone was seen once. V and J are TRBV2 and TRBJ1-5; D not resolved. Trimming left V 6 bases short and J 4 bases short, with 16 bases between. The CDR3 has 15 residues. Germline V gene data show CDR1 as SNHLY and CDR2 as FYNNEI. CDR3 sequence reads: CASRKEKQSNQPQHF. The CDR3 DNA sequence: TGTGCCAGCAGGAAGGAGAAACAGTCGAATCAGCCCCAGCATTTT.

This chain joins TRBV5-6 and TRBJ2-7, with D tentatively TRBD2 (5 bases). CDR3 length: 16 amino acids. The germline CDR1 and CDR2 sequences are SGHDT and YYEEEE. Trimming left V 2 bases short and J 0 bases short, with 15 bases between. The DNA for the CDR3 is TGTGCCAGCAGCTTAAATCGGAGAACTAGCTCCTACGAGCAGTACTTC. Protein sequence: CASSLNRRTSSYEQYF. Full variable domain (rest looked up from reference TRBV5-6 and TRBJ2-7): DAGVTQSPTHLIKTRGQQVTLRCSPKSGHDTVSWYQQALGQGPQFIFQYYEEEERQRGNFPDRFSGHQFPNYSSELNVNALLLGDSALYLCASSLNRRTSSYEQYFGPGTRLTVT.

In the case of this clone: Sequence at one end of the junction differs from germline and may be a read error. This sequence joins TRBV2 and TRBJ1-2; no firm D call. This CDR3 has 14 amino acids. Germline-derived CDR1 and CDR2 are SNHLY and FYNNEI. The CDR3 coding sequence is TGTGCCAGCAGTCCCCTGGGAGGAACCTATGGCCACACCTTC. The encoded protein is CASSPLGGTYGHTF.

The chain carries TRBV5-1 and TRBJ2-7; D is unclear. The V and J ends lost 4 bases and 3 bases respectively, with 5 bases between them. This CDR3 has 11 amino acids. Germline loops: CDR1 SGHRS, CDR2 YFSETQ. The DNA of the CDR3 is TGCGCCAGCAGCCTAGACTACGAGCAGTACTTC. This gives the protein CASSLDYEQYF.

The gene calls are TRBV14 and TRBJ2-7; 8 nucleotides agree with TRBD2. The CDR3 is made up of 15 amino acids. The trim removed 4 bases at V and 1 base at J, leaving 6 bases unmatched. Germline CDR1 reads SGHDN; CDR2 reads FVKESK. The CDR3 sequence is CASSRTIAGSYEQYF. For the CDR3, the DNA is TGTGCCAGCAGCCGCACGATAGCGGGATCCTACGAGCAGTACTTC.

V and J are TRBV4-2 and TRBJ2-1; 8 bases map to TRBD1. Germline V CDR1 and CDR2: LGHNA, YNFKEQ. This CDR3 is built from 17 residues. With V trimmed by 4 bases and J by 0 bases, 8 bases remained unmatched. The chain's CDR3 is CASSPRDRTSSYNEQFF. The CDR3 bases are TGTGCCAGCAGCCCCCGGGACAGGACGAGCTCCTACAATGAGCAGTTCTTC.